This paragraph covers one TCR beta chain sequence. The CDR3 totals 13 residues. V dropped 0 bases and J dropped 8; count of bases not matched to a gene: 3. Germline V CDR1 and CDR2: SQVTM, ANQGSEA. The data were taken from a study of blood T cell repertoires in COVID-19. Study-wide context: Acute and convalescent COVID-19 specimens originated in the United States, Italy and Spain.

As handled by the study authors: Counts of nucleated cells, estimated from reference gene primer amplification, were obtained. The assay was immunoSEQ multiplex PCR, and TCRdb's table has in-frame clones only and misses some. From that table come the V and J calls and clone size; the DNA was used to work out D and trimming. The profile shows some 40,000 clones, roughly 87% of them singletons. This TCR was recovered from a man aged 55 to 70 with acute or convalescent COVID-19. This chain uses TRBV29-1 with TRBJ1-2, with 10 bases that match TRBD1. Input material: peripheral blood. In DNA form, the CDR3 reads TGCAGCGTTGAAGAAGGACAGGGGGGCGGCTACACCTTC. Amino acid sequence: CSVEEGQGGGYTF.